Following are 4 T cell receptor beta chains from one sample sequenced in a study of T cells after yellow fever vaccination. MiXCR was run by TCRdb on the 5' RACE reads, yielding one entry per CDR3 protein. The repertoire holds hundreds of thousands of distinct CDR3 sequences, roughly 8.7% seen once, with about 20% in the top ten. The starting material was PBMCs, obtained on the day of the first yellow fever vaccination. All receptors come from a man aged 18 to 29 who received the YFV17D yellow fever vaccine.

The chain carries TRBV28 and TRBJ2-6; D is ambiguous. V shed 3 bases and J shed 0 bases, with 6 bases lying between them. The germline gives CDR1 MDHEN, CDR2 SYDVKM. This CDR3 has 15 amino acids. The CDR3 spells CASSLLPSGANVLTF. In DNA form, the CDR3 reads TGTGCCAGCAGTTTGTTGCCCTCTGGGGCCAACGTCCTGACTTTC.

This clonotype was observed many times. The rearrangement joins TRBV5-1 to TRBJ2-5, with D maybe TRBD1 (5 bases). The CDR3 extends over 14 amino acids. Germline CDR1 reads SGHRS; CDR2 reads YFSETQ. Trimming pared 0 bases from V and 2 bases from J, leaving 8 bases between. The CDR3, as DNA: TGCGCCAGCAGCTTGGCAGGGCAACAAGAGACCCAGTACTTC. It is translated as CASSLAGQQETQYF.

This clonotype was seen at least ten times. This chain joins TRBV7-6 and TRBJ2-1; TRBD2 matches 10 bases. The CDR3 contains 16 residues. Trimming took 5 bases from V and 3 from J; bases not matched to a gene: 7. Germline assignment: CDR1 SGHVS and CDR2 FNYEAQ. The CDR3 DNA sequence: TGTGCCAGCAGCAAAAGTGGACTAGCGGTCTACAATGAGCAGTTCTTC. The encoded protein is CASSKSGLAVYNEQFF.

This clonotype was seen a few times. CDR3 coding DNA: TGTGCCAGCTCACCGGCGACGGGCGAGCAGTACTTC. Protein sequence: CASSPATGEQYF. V and J are TRBV18 and TRBJ2-7, with unresolved D. CDR1 is KGHSH, CDR2 LQKENI, per germline. The CDR3 has 12 residues. V was cut by 3 bases and J by 6 bases, with 9 bases left in between.